The 8 T cell receptor beta chains given below trace back to one sample, sequenced in a study of radiotherapy plus CTLA-4 blockade in lung cancer. Assay used: immunoSEQ multiplex PCR; TCRdb lists only in-frame clones, some missing. The data show 60,000 to 70,000 clones, with about four fifths seen just once and roughly 3.9% held by the top ten. Sample: peripheral blood, taken from a patient treated with radiotherapy plus ipilimumab. Receptors originate from a human donor with non-small cell lung cancer who had a partial response to radiotherapy plus ipilimumab.

V gene TRBV11-2 combines with J gene TRBJ2-7; 7 nucleotides match TRBD1. The CDR3 sequence is 15 residues long. The germline V gene encodes CDR1 SGHAT and CDR2 FQNNGV. The junction had 10 bases not matched to a gene; V was cut back by 5 bases and J by 3 bases. As DNA, the CDR3 is TGTGCCAGCAGCGTACCGGGACAGTCCCTCTACGAGCAGTACTTC. Its protein is CASSVPGQSLYEQYF.

The chain links TRBV27 to TRBJ2-2, with 7 bases matching TRBD2. This CDR3 comprises 17 residues. The germline gives CDR1 MNHEY, CDR2 SMNVEV (reference sequence). J was trimmed by 1 base and V by 5 bases; bases with no gene match: 10. The CDR3 bases are TGTGCCAGCAGTCCTGTAGGAGCGGGGTTGAACACCGGGGAGCTGTTTTTT. Translation: CASSPVGAGLNTGELFF.

This clone was detected only once. V gene TRBV4-2 combines with J gene TRBJ2-5; tentatively, D is TRBD2 (5 bases). Trimming removed 2 bases from V and 1 base from J, with 14 bases in between. Germline CDR1 LGHNA, CDR2 YNFKEQ. This CDR3 is built from 16 residues. CDR3 sequence reads: CASSQKSSSIQETQYF. CDR3 DNA sequence: TGTGCCAGCAGCCAAAAGTCTAGCAGTATCCAAGAGACCCAGTACTTC.

The rearrangement joins TRBV7-4 to TRBJ1-5; 7 bases line up with TRBD1. The CDR3 length is 15 residues. J was trimmed by 6 bases and V by 3 bases; bases with no gene match: 8. In germline, CDR1 is SGHVT, CDR2 SQSDAQ. This CDR3 is CASSFDRVRGQPQHF. The CDR3 nucleotides are TGTGCCAGCAGCTTCGACAGGGTAAGGGGTCAGCCCCAGCATTTT.

This clone was counted between two and nine times. The chain has TRBV5-1 and TRBJ1-4; tentative D call: TRBD1 (5 bases). This CDR3 is 15 amino acids long. V lost 0 bases and J 8 bases, leaving 14 bases between the germline ends. CDR1 is SGHRS, CDR2 YFSETQ, per germline. CDR3 in DNA: TGCGCCAGCAGCTTGGAGGGGTCTTCTGGGGAAAAACTGTTTTTT. Translated, it gives CASSLEGSSGEKLFF.

The rearrangement uses TRBV5-1 and TRBJ1-2; 7 nucleotides agree with TRBD1. The germline V gene encodes CDR1 SGHRS and CDR2 YFSETQ. V dropped 3 bases and J dropped 2; count of bases not matched to a gene: 4. There are 14 residues in the CDR3. CDR3 protein: CASSWDSVNYGYTF. CDR3 in DNA: TGCGCCAGCAGCTGGGACAGTGTGAACTATGGCTACACCTTC.

The chain links TRBV28 to TRBJ2-5; tentative D call: TRBD1 (6 bases). Germline-derived CDR1 and CDR2 are MDHEN and SYDVKM. V lost 1 base to trimming and J lost 2 bases, with 11 bases between them. CDR3 length: 15 amino acids. The CDR3 spells CASSLLGALQETQYF. Written as DNA, the CDR3 is TGTGCCAGCAGTTTATTGGGGGCGCTACAAGAGACCCAGTACTTC. The whole variable domain, remainder taken from reference TRBV28 and TRBJ2-5, is DVKVTQSSRYLVKRTGEKVFLECVQDMDHENMFWYRQDPGLGLRLIYFSYDVKMKEKGDIPEGYSVSREKKERFSLILESASTNQTSMYLCASSLLGALQETQYFGPGTRLLVL.

The chain couples TRBV6-5 to TRBJ2-7, with TRBD1 matching over 9 bases. After removal of 5 bases from V and 7 bases from J, the junction contained 12 bases not matched to a gene. In germline, CDR1 is MNHEY, CDR2 SVGAGI. The CDR3 runs 15 residues. CDR3 loop: CASSGSRDRAREQYF. The CDR3, as DNA: TGTGCCAGCAGTGGATCCCGGGACAGGGCGCGAGAGCAGTACTTC.